Listed here are 7 T cell receptor beta chains from one sample, sequenced in a study of T cell responses to AZD1222 COVID-19 vaccine. Profiled with immunoSEQ multiplex PCR; TCRdb holds only in-frame clones, not every one. The sample comprises roughly 130,000 clones, around 83% of which are singletons, and 12% rests with the top ten. The sample here was peripheral blood, taken on day 0 of AZD1222 vaccination. These TCRs come from an adult in good health.

This clone was detected a few times. The chain employs TRBV6-5 and TRBJ1-5; a weak D match, TRBD1 (6 bases). There are 15 residues in the CDR3. Germline V gene lookup returns CDR1 MNHEY and CDR2 SVGAGI. V lost 0 bases and J 4 bases, leaving 10 bases between the germline ends. CDR3 DNA sequence: TGTGCCAGCAGTTACTCGGGGGGGGCGAATCAGCCCCAGCATTTT. Protein product: CASSYSGGANQPQHF.

The chain couples TRBV2 to TRBJ2-1; D tentatively fits TRBD1 or TRBD2 (5 bases each). The CDR3 sequence is 14 residues long. Germline V lookup: CDR1 SNHLY, CDR2 FYNNEI. Trimming cost V 2 bases and J 6 bases, with 11 bases left between them. The CDR3 region is CASSEPSGLNEQFF. In nucleotides, the CDR3 is TGTGCCAGCAGTGAACCTTCGGGGCTCAATGAGCAGTTCTTC. Looking up the rest from reference TRBV2 and TRBJ2-1 gives the full variable domain: EPEVTQTPSHQVTQMGQEVILRCVPISNHLYFYWYRQILGQKVEFLVSFYNNEISEKSEIFDDQFSVERPDGSNFTLKIRSTKLEDSAMYFCASSEPSGLNEQFFGPGTRLTVL.

This rearrangement joins TRBV18 to TRBJ1-5; TRBD1 is a possible D gene (5 bases). The CDR3 sequence is 17 residues long. V was shortened by 0 bases and J by 4 bases, with 16 bases between the two germline ends. Germline CDR1 KGHSH, CDR2 LQKENI. CDR3 residues: CASSPPNAGQGNQPQHF. The CDR3, as DNA: TGTGCCAGCTCACCACCGAACGCGGGGCAAGGTAATCAGCCCCAGCATTTT.

The V and J genes are TRBV12-3 or TRBV12-4 and TRBJ1-2; unclear D gene. Trimming pared 5 bases from V and 3 bases from J, leaving 7 bases between. This CDR3 is built from 12 residues. CDR3 sequence reads: CASSPDYYGYTF. CDR3 nucleotide sequence: TGTGCCAGCAGTCCGGATTACTATGGCTACACCTTC.

The chain joins TRBV7-2 to TRBJ1-2; D is unresolved. Germline CDR1 and CDR2: SGHTA and FQGNSA. V lost 1 base and J lost 2, with 11 bases in between. This CDR3 has 15 residues. CDR3 DNA sequence: TGTGCCAGCAGCTTAGGTTGGGAAGCAAACTATGGCTACACCTTC. Residues: CASSLGWEANYGYTF.

V is TRBV4-1 and J is TRBJ1-4; 7 nucleotides match TRBD1. Germline CDR1 is MGHRA and CDR2 is YSYEKL. The CDR3 sequence is 15 residues long. V gave up 5 bases and J gave up 8 bases; unmatched junction bases: 11. The CDR3 DNA reads TGCGCCAGCAGCAACCGACAGGGTTCAGAAGAAAAACTGTTTTTT. This encodes CASSNRQGSEEKLFF.

This clone was seen a handful of times. J is TRBJ2-3 and V is TRBV9, with 10 positions matching TRBD2. Germline V lookup: CDR1 SGDLS, CDR2 YYNGEE. This CDR3 has 15 residues. Unmatched junction bases numbered 5, after V lost 3 bases and J lost 4 bases. The CDR3 DNA follows: TGTGCCAGCAGCGCCCTAGCGGGGGTAGCAGATACGCAGTATTTT. The encoded protein is CASSALAGVADTQYF.